What follows describes a single T cell receptor beta chain. Its antigen is currently unknown. The data are from a study of T cell responses to AZD1222 COVID-19 vaccine. Study summary: Second-dose schedules of about 4 or about 12 weeks were combined. Study outcomes and limitations: Targets within unmutated variant regions were reportedly found for nearly half of spike-specific TCRs. Donors skewed white British and female; clonal diversity was possibly underestimated.

CDR1 and CDR2 (germline): LNHDA, SQIVND (reference sequence). This CDR3 contains 16 residues. The ends were cut back, 3 bases at V and 1 base at J, with 14 bases in the middle. Sequencing was performed with immunoSEQ multiplex PCR; in TCRdb, only in-frame clones are kept and a portion is missing. The sample consists of about 96,000 clones, roughly 90% of them appearing once. This specimen consisted of peripheral blood, obtained on day 0 of AZD1222 vaccination. The clonotype comes from an adult in good health. The chain has TRBV19 and TRBJ2-3, with a weak D call TRBD2 (5 bases). The CDR3 DNA sequence: TGTGCCAGTAGTATGTTGGGCACTAGGGGCACAGATACGCAGTATTTT. Translating it yields CASSMLGTRGTDTQYF. The variable domain in full, completed from reference TRBV19 and TRBJ2-3, reads DGGITQSPKYLFRKEGQNVTLSCEQNLNHDAMYWYRQDPGQGLRLIYYSQIVNDFQKGDIAEGYSVSREKKESFPLTVTSAQKNPTAFYLCASSMLGTRGTDTQYFGPGTRLTVL.